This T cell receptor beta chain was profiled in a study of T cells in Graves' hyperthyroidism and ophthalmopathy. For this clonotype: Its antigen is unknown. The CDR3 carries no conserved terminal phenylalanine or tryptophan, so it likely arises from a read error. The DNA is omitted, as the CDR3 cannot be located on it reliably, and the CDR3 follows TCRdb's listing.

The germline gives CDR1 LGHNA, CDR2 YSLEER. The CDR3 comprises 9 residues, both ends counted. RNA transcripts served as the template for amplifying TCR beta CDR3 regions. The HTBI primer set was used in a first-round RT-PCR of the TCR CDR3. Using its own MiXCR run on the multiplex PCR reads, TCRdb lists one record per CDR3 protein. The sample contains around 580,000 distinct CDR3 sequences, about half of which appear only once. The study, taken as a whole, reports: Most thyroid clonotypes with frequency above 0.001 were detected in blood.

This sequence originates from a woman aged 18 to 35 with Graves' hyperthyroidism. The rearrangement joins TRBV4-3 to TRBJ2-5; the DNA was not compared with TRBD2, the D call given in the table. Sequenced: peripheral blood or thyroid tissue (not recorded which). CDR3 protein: CASSQADSR.